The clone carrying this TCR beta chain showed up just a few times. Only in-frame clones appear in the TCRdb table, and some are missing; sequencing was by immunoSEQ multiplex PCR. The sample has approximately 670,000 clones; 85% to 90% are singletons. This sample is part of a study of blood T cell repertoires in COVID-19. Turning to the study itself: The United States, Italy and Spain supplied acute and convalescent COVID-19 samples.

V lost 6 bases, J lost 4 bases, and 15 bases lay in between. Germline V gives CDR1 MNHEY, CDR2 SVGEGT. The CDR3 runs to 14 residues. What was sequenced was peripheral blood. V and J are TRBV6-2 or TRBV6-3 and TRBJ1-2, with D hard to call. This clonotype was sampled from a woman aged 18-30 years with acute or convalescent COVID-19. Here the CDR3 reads CASSRQVSAYGYTF. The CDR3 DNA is TGTGCCAGCAGCCGACAAGTATCAGCCTATGGCTACACCTTC.